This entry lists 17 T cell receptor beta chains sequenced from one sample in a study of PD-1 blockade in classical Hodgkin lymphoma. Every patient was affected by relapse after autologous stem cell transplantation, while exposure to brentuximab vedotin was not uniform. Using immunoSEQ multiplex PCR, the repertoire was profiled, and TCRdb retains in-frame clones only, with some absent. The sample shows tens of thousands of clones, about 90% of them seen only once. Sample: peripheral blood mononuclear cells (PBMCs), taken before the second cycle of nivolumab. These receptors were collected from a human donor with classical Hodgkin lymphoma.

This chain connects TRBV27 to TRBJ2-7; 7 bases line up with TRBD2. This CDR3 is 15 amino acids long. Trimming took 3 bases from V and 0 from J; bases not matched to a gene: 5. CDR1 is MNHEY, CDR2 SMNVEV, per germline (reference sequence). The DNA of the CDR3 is TGTGCCAGCAGTTTTTTCGCTAGCGGCTCCTACGAGCAGTACTTC. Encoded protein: CASSFFASGSYEQYF.

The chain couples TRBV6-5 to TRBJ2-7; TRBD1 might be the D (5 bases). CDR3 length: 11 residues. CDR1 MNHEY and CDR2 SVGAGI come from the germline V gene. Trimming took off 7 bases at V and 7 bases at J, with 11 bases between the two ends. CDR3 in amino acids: CASTRGQEQYF. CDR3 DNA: TGTGCCAGCACTAGAGGACAAGAGCAGTACTTC.

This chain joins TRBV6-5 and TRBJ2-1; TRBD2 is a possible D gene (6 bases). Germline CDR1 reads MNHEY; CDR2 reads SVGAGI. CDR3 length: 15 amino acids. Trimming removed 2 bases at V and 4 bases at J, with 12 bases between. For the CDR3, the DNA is TGTGCCAGCAGTTACGGCGGGACTGAATACAATGAGCAGTTCTTC. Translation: CASSYGGTEYNEQFF.

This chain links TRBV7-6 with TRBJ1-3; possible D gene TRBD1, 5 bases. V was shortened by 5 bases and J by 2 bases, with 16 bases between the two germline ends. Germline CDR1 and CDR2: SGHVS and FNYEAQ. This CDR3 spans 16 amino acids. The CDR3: CASSPVGGAPGNTIYF. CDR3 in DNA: TGTGCCAGCAGCCCAGTCGGCGGGGCGCCTGGAAACACCATATATTTT. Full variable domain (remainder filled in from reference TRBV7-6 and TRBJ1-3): GAGVSQSPRYKVTKRGQDVALRCDPISGHVSLYWYRQALGQGPEFLTYFNYEAQQDKSGLPNDRFSAERPEGSISTLTIQRTEQRDSAMYRCASSPVGGAPGNTIYFGEGSWLTVV.

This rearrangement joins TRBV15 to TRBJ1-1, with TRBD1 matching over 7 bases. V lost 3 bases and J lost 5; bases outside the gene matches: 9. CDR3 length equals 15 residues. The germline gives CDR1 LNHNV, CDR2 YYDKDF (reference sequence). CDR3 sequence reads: CATSSDRVGTTEAFF. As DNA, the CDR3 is TGTGCCACCAGCAGTGACAGGGTGGGCACGACTGAAGCTTTCTTT.

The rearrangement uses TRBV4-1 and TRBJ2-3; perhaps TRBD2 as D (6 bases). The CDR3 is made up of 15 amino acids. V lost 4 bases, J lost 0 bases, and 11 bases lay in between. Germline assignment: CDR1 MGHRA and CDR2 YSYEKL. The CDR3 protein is CASSRRGPSTDTQYF. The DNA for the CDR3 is TGCGCCAGCAGCCGGAGGGGCCCTAGCACAGATACGCAGTATTTT.

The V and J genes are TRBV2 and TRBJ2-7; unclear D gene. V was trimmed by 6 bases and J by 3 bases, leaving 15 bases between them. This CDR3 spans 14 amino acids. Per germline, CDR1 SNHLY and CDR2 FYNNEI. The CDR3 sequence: CASRSRQVVYEQYF. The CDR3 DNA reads TGTGCCAGCAGATCAAGGCAAGTCGTCTACGAGCAGTACTTC.

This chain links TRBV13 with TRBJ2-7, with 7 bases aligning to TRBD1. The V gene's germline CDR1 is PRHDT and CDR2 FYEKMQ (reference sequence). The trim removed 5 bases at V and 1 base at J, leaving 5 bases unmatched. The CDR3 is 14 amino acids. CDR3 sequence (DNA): TGTGCCAGCAGCAACCGACAGGGATCCTACGAGCAGTACTTC. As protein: CASSNRQGSYEQYF. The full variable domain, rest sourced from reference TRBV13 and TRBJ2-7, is AAGVIQSPRHLIKEKRETATLKCYPIPRHDTVYWYQQGPGQDPQFLISFYEKMQSDKGSIPDRFSAQQFSDYHSELNMSSLELGDSALYFCASSNRQGSYEQYFGPGTRLTVT.

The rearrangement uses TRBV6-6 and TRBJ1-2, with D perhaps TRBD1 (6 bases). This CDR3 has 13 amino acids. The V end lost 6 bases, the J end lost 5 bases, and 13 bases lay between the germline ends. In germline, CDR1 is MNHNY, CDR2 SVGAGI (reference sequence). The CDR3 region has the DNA TGTGCCAGCAGCCCTCCAGGGGATTATGGCTACACCTTC. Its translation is CASSPPGDYGYTF.

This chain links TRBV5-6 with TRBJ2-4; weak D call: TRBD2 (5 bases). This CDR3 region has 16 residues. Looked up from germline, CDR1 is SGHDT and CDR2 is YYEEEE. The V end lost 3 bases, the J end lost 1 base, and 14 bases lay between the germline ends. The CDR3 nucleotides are TGTGCCAGCAGCTACGGCAGACCGGGGGCCAAAAACATTCAGTACTTC. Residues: CASSYGRPGAKNIQYF.

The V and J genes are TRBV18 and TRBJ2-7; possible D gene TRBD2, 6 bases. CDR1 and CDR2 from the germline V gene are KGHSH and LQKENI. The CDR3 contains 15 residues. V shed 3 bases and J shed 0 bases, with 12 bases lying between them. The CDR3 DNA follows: TGTGCCAGCTCACCCTCTCCGGGAGCCTCCTACGAGCAGTACTTC. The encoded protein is CASSPSPGASYEQYF. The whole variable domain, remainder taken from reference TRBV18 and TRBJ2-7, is NAGVMQNPRHLVRRRGQEARLRCSPMKGHSHVYWYRQLPEEGLKFMVYLQKENIIDESGMPKERFSAEFPKEGPSILRIQQVVRGDSAAYFCASSPSPGASYEQYFGPGTRLTVT.

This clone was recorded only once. Here the CDR3 DNA reads TGTGCTAGTGGTTTGTCCAATGACTACGAGCAGTACTTC. Its protein is CASGLSNDYEQYF. The rearrangement links TRBV12-5 to TRBJ2-7, with D unclear. V was clipped by 2 bases and J by 3 bases, with 8 bases between them. The CDR3 is made up of 13 amino acids. The germline V gene encodes CDR1 LGHNT and CDR2 FRNRAP.

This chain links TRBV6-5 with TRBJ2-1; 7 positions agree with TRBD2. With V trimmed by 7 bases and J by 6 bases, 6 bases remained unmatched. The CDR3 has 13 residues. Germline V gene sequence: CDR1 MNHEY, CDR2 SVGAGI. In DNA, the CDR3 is TGTGCCAGCAAACTAGCGCTCTTCAATGAGCAGTTCTTC. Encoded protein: CASKLALFNEQFF.

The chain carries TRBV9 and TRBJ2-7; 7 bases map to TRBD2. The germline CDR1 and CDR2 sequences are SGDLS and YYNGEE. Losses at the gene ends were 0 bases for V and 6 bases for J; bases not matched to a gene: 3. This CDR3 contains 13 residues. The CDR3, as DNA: TGTGCCAGCAGCGTAGTTGGGGGGGTCGAGCAGTACTTC. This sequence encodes CASSVVGGVEQYF.

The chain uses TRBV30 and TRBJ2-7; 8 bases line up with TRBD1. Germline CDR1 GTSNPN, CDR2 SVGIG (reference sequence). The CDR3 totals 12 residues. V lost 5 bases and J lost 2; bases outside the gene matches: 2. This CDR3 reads CAWGQGPYEQYF. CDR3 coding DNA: TGTGCCTGGGGACAGGGCCCCTACGAGCAGTACTTC.

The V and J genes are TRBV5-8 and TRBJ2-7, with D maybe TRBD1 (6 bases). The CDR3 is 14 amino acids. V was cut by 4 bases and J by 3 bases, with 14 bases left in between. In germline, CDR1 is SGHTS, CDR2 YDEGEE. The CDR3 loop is CASSLDRGNYEQYF. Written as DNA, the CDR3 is TGTGCCAGCAGCCTGGACAGAGGGAACTACGAGCAGTACTTC.

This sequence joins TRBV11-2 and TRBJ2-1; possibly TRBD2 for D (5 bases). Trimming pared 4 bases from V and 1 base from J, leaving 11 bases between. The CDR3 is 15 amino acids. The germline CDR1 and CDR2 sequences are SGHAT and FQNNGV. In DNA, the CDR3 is TGTGCCAGCAGCTCCTTCCGGGGTTCCTACAATGAGCAGTTCTTC. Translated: CASSSFRGSYNEQFF.